This T cell receptor beta chain appears in the sequencing data of a study of shared clonotypes between healthy human individuals. The wider study: The donors, a couple of women and a few men, were aged 18 to 49.

The J segment lost 6 bases and the V segment lost 1 base, leaving 11 bases of the junction unmatched. The germline gives CDR1 SGHRS, CDR2 YFSETQ. This CDR3 is 16 amino acids long. In the authors' workflow: For the immunoSEQ data, sequences were junction-only without quality scores, so filtering differed. TCRdb's table, derived via immunoSEQ multiplex PCR, lists solely in-frame clones and lacks some. That table supplies the V and J calls and clone size; D and trimming were determined from the DNA. The table includes about 490,000 clones, almost 80% detected once. The sequencing sample was made of PBMCs. The TCR originated in a woman between 40 and 50 years old in good health. Some clones in this sample may be carry-over from other donors' samples. The V call is TRBV5-1, the J call TRBJ2-5; TRBD2 matches 8 bases. CDR3 coding DNA: TGCGCCAGCAGCTTGTACGGCAGCGGGAGCTCTCAGACCCAGTACTTC. Translation: CASSLYGSGSSQTQYF.